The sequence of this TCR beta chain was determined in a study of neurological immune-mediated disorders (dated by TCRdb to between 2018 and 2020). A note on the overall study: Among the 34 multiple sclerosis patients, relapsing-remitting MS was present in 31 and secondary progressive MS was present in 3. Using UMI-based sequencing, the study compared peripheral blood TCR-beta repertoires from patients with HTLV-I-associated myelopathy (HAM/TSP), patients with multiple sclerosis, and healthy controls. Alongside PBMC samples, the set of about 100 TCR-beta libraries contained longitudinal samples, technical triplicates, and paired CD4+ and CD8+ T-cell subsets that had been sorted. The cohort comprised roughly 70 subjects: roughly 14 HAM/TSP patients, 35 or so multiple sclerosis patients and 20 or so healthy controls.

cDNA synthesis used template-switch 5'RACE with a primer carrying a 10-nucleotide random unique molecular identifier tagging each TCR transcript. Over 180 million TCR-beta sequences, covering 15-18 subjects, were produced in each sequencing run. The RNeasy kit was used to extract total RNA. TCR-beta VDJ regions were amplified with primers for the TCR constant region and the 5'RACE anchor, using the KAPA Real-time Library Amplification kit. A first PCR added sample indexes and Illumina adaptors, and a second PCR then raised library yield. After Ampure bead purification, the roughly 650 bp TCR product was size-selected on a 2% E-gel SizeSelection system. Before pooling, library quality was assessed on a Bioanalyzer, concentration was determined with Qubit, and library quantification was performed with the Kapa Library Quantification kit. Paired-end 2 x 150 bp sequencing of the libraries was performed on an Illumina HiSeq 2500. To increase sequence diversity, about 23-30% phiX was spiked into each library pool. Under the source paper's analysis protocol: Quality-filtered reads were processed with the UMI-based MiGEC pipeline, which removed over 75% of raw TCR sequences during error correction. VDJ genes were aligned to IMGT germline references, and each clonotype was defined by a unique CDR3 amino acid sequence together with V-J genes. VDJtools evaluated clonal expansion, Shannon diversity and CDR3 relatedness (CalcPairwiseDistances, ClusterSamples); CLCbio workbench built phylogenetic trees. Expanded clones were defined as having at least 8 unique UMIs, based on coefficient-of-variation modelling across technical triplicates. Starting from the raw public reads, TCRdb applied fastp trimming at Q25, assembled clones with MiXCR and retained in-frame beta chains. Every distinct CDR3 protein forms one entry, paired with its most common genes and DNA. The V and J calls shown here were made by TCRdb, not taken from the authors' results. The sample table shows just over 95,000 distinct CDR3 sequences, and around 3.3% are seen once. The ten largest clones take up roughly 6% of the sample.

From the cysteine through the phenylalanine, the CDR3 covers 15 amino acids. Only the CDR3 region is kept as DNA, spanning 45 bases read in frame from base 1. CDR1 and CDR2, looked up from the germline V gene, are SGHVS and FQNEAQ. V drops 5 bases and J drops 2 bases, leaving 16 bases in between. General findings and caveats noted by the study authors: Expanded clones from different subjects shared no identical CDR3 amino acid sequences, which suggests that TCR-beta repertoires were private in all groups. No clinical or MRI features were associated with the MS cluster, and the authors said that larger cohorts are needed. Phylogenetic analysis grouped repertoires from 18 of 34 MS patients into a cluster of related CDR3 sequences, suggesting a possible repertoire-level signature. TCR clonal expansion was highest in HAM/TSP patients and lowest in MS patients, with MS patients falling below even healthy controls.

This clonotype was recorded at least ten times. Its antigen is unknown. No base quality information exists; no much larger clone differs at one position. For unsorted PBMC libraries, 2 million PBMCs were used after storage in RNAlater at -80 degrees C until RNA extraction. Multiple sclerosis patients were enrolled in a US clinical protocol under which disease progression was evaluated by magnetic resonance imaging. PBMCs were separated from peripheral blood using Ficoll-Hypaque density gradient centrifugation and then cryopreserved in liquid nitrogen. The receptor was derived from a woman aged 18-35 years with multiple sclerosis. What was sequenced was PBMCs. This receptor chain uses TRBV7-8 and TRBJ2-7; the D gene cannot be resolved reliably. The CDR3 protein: CASSPTTRTAYEQYF. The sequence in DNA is TGTGCCAGCAGCCCTACGACACGAACCGCCTACGAGCAGTACTTC. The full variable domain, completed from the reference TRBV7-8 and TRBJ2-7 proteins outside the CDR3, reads GAGVSQSPRYKVAKRGQDVALRCDPISGHVSLFWYQQALGQGPEFLTYFQNEAQLDKSGLPSDRFFAERPEGSVSTLKIQRTQQEDSAVYLCASSPTTRTAYEQYFGPGTRLTVT.